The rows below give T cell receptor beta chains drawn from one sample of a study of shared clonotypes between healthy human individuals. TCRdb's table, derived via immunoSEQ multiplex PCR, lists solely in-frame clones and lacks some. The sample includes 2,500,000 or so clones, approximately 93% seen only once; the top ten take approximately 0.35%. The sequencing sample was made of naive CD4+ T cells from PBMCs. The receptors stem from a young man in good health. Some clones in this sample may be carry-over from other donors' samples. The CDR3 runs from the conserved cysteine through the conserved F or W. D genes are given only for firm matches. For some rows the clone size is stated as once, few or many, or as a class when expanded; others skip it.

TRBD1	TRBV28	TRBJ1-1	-	CASSSVQGARYEAFF	TGTGCCAGCAGTTCCGTTCAGGGGGCGCGATATGAAGCTTTCTTT
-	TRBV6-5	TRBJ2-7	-	CASSYRLSYEQYF	TGTGCCAGCAGTTACCGTTTATCCTACGAGCAGTACTTC
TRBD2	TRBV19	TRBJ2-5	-	CASSTGLAAGSETQYF	TGTGCCAGTAGTACCGGACTAGCGGCGGGCAGTGAGACCCAGTACTTC
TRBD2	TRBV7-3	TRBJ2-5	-	CASSASSGGWGTQYF	TGTGCCAGCAGCGCCTCTAGCGGAGGGTGGGGGACCCAGTACTTC
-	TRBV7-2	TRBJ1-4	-	CASSLEGGLREKLFF	TGTGCCAGCAGCTTAGAGGGGGGGCTCAGGGAAAAACTGTTTTTT
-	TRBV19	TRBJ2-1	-	CASSSWWGGSEQFF	TGTGCCAGTAGTTCCTGGTGGGGGGGCAGCGAGCAGTTCTTC
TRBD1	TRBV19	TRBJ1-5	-	CASAWTGNQPQHF	TGTGCCAGCGCCTGGACAGGGAATCAGCCCCAGCATTTT
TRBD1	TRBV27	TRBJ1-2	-	CASSLRDSYGYTF	TGTGCCAGCAGTTTGCGGGACAGCTATGGCTACACCTTC
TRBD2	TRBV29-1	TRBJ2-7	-	CSVGAGAGEQYF	TGCAGCGTTGGAGCGGGGGCGGGTGAGCAGTACTTC
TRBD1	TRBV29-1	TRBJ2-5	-	CSVEGTAQETQYF	TGCAGCGTCGAGGGGACAGCCCAAGAGACCCAGTACTTC
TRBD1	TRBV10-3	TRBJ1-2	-	CATQGQGNYGYTF	TGTGCCACCCAGGGACAGGGGAACTATGGCTACACCTTC
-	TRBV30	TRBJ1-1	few	CASRQTEAFF	TGTGCCTCAAGACAGACTGAAGCTTTCTTT
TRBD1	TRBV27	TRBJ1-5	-	CASRETGPYSNQPQHF	TGTGCCAGCAGGGAGACAGGGCCTTATAGCAATCAGCCCCAGCATTTT
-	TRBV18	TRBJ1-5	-	CASSPGRSNQPQHF	TGTGCCAGCTCACCCGGTAGGAGCAATCAGCCCCAGCATTTT
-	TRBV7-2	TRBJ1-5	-	CASSPVGQSNQPQHF	TGTGCCAGCAGCCCTGTTGGACAGAGCAATCAGCCCCAGCATTTT
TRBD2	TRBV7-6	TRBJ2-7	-	CASSLRSSGRDEQYF	TGTGCCAGCAGCTTACGCTCGTCAGGGAGGGACGAGCAGTACTTC
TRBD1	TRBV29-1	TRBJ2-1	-	CSVARQYRTGDYNEQFF	TGCAGCGTTGCACGCCAATATCGGACAGGGGACTACAATGAGCAGTTCTTC
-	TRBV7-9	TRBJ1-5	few	CASSPDTSNQPQHF	TGTGCCAGCAGCCCCGACACTAGCAATCAGCCCCAGCATTTT
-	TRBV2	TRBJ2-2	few	CASSPRVTGELFF	TGTGCCAGCAGCCCACGGGTCACCGGGGAGCTGTTTTTT
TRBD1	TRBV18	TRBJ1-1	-	CASSLDRGIEAFF	TGTGCCAGCTCACTGGACAGGGGAATTGAAGCTTTCTTT
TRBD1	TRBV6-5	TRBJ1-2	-	CASSRTGSGWDGYTF	TGTGCCAGCAGTCGGACAGGGAGTGGATGGGATGGCTACACCTTC
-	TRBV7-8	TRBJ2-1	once	CASSPREFPYNEQFF	TGTGCCAGCAGCCCCCGGGAGTTTCCCTACAATGAGCAGTTCTTC
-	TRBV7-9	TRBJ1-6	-	CASSKDTDSPLHF	TGTGCCAGCAGCAAGGACACCGATTCACCCCTCCACTTT
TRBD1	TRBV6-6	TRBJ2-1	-	CASSYLGQSSYNEQFF	TGTGCCAGCAGTTACCTGGGACAGAGCTCCTACAATGAGCAGTTCTTC
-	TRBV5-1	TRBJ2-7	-	CASSLVPGSYEQYF	TGCGCCAGCAGCTTGGTTCCGGGTTCCTACGAGCAGTACTTC
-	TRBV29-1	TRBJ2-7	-	CSVGTRQSYEQYF	TGCAGCGTGGGGACGAGGCAATCCTACGAGCAGTACTTC
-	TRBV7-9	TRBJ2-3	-	CASSLIRDLGDTQYF	TGTGCCAGCAGCTTGATACGGGATCTGGGAGATACGCAGTATTTT
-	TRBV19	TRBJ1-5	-	CASSSRDNQPQHF	TGTGCCAGTAGTTCCAGGGATAATCAGCCCCAGCATTTT
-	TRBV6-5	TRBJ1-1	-	CASSYSKGRSEAFF	TGTGCCAGCAGTTACTCAAAGGGGCGCTCTGAAGCTTTCTTT
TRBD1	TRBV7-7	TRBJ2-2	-	CASSKGQGRTGELFF	TGTGCCAGCAGCAAGGGACAGGGGAGAACCGGGGAGCTGTTTTTT
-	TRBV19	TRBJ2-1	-	CASSRRNRDLSYNEQFF	TGTGCCAGTAGTAGGAGGAACAGGGATTTATCCTACAATGAGCAGTTCTTC
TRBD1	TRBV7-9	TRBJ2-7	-	CASSLRWAGGSYEQYF	TGTGCCAGCAGCTTAAGATGGGCAGGGGGCTCCTACGAGCAGTACTTC
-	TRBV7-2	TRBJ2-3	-	CASSPRGQSTDTQYF	TGTGCCAGCAGCCCGCGCGGACAGTCCACAGATACGCAGTATTTT
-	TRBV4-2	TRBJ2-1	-	CASSRDLRQFF	TGTGCCAGCAGCCGAGACTTGAGGCAGTTCTTC
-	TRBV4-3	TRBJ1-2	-	CASSPRQEIRYGYTF	TGCGCCAGCAGCCCCCGACAGGAGATACGGTATGGCTACACCTTC
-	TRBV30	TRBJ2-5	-	CAWMSTGRRETQYF	TGTGCCTGGATGTCAACGGGGCGGAGGGAGACCCAGTACTTC
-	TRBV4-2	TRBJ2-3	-	CASSRRHEGVIADTQYF	TGTGCCAGCAGCCGCCGACACGAGGGGGTGATCGCAGATACGCAGTATTTT
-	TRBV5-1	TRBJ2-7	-	CASSLTVTEYEQYF	TGCGCCAGCAGCTTGACCGTGACCGAATACGAGCAGTACTTC
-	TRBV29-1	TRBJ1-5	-	CSVGRLGQPQHF	TGCAGCGTTGGTAGACTGGGTCAGCCCCAGCATTTT
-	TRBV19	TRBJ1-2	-	CASSPAGVRNGYTF	TGTGCCAGTAGCCCCGCAGGGGTTAGGAATGGCTACACCTTC
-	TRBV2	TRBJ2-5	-	CASTWDLGTQYF	TGTGCCAGCACCTGGGACTTGGGGACCCAGTACTTC
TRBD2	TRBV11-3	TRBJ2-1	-	CASSFVLAGGSDEQFF	TGTGCCAGCAGCTTTGTACTAGCGGGAGGGTCTGATGAGCAGTTCTTC
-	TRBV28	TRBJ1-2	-	CASNGVNYGYTF	TGTGCCAGCAACGGGGTTAACTATGGCTACACCTTC
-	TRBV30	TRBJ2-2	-	CASTGGDYTGELFF	TGTGCCTCAACAGGGGGGGACTACACCGGGGAGCTGTTTTTT
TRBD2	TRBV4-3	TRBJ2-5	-	CASSQRQGRASGIQETQYF	TGCGCCAGCAGCCAAAGACAGGGTAGGGCTAGCGGGATACAAGAGACCCAGTACTTC